These T cell receptor beta chains were read from a single sample in a study of T cells in Graves' hyperthyroidism and ophthalmopathy. In TCRdb, the multiplex PCR reads were re-called with MiXCR into one record per CDR3 protein. Of approximately 690,000 distinct CDR3 sequences in the sample, roughly 20% were seen once. The sample taken for sequencing was blood. All receptors derive from a man between 25 and 39 years old with Graves' ophthalmopathy. The conserved cysteine and the conserved F or W are not part of the CDR3 here.

V,J,CDR3
TRBV6-1,TRBJ2-7,ASSGLTGPYEQY
TRBV27,TRBJ1-5,ASSATGTRSNQPQH
TRBV15,TRBJ2-7,ATSTARDRTYEQY
TRBV7-8,TRBJ1-3,ASSPSGPGGNTIY
TRBV6-1,TRBJ2-7,ASSSPAGGLYEQY
TRBV5-1,TRBJ2-3,ASSLDGFSFTDTQY
TRBV20-1,TRBJ2-1,SARVGGREYWSYNEQF
TRBV11-2,TRBJ2-1,ASSHTPRLNNEQF
TRBV7-2,TRBJ2-4,ASSPVAGGGKNIQY
TRBV12-3/TRBV12-4,TRBJ2-7,ASSPPGGRSYEQY
TRBV19,TRBJ2-7,ASSIMHGSYEQY
TRBV5-8,TRBJ2-1,ASRKTGLSSSYNEQF
TRBV5-1,TRBJ2-2,ASSSGQSNTGELF
TRBV6-1,TRBJ2-1,ASSIAGEGNEQF
TRBV20-1,TRBJ2-5,RPGETQY
TRBV20-1,TRBJ1-5,SAPKSGQGNQPQH
TRBV6-2/TRBV6-3,TRBJ2-1,ASRGEAPAPRHEQF
TRBV12-3/TRBV12-4,TRBJ2-5,ASSFRTDQETQY
TRBV10-3,TRBJ2-2,AITGLNTGELF
TRBV5-1,TRBJ2-7,ASSFGTGLDEQY
TRBV25-1,TRBJ2-5,ASSDGRGRDETQY
TRBV28,TRBJ2-1,ASTPAGQYNEQF
TRBV30,TRBJ1-1,AWNQDRGAF
TRBV5-1,TRBJ2-1,ASSLGLAGPSYNEQF
TRBV7-9,TRBJ2-1,ASSSGTGSVNEQF
TRBV7-2,TRBJ1-3,ASSSDRNTIY
TRBV7-9,TRBJ1-4,ASSSSDIATNEKLF
TRBV6-2/TRBV6-3,TRBJ2-3,ASRLAAIRGDTQY
TRBV12-3/TRBV12-4,TRBJ2-7,ASSFSGGRYEQY
TRBV20-1,TRBJ2-4,SAPPLAGGPKNIQY
TRBV2,TRBJ1-5,ASGGQGDQPQH
TRBV28,TRBJ2-5,ASISDGTGQETQY
TRBV20-1,TRBJ1-1,SAKGQGTNTEAF
TRBV3-1,TRBJ2-7,ASSPFSLRGISYEQY
TRBV28,TRBJ2-7,ASSLRGLLEQY
TRBV6-1,TRBJ2-3,ASGRFSSTDTQY
TRBV28,TRBJ1-1,ASNEEVNTEAF
TRBV5-4,TRBJ2-1,ASSSRDIHNEQF
TRBV2,TRBJ2-5,ASNGAVLETQY
TRBV4-1,TRBJ1-2,ASSQVSGDYGYT